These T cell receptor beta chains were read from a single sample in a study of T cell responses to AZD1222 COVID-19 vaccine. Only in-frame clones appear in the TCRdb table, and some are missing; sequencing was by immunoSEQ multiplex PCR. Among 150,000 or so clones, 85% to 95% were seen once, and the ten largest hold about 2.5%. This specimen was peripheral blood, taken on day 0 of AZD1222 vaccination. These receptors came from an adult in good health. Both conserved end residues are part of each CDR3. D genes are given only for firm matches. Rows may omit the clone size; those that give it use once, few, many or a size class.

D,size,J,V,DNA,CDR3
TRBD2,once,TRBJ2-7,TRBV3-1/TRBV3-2,TGTGCCAGCAGCCCAATTCATACTAGCGGGATAGGGTACGAGCAGTACTTC,CASSPIHTSGIGYEQYF
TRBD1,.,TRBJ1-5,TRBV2,TGTGCCAGCAGTGGCGGACAGGGCGGCAATCAGCCCCAGCATTTT,CASSGGQGGNQPQHF
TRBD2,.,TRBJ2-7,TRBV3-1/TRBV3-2,TGTGCCAGCAGCCAAGAATCCCGACTAGCGGATACCTACGAGCAGTACTTC,CASSQESRLADTYEQYF
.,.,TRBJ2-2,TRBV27,TGTGCCAGCAGTTTAGGGCAGACCCGGGCCACCGGGGAGCTGTTTTTT,CASSLGQTRATGELFF
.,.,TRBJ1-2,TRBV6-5,TGTGCCAGCAGGACGATCGGGAGGAAGCATGGCTACACCTTC,CASRTIGRKHGYTF
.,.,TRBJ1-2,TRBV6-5,TGTGCCAGCAGTTACGGTGGACAGCCCTATGGCTACACCTTC,CASSYGGQPYGYTF
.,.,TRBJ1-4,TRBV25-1,TGTGCCAGCAGTGAACAAAGGACCTACAGGGAAGAAAAACTGTTTTTT,CASSEQRTYREEKLFF
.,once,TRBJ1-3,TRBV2,TGTGCCAGCAGTGGACTCTCTGGAAACACCATATATTTT,CASSGLSGNTIYF
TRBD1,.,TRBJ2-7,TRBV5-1,TGCGCCAGCAGCATTTCCGGGACAGGGAGCTACGAGCAGTACTTC,CASSISGTGSYEQYF
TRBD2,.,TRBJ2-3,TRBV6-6,TGTGCCAGCAGTACTCCAGCGGGAGAGTTTTGGGATACGCAGTATTTT,CASSTPAGEFWDTQYF
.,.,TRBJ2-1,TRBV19,TGTGCCAGTAGTATTTGGACCCCTGGCTACAATGAGCAGTTCTTC,CASSIWTPGYNEQFF
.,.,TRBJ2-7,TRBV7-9,TGTGCCAGCGGGGCGGGGGCCCCCTACGAGCAGTACTTC,CASGAGAPYEQYF
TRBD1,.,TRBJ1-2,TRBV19,TGTGCCAGTAGTGCCCGGACAGGGCAGCCAAACTATGGCTACACCTTC,CASSARTGQPNYGYTF
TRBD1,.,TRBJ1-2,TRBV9,TGTGCCAGCAGCGCAAGAGACAGGGTTGGCTACACCTTC,CASSARDRVGYTF
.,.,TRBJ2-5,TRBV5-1,TGCGCCAGCAGCTTGGGCTCTGGGACTCCCACGGAGACCCAGTACTTC,CASSLGSGTPTETQYF
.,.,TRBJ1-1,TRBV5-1,TGCGCCAGCAGCTTGGTACCGGATGGGGCCCGAGCTTTCTTT,CASSLVPDGARAFF
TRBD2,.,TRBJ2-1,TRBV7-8,TGTGCCAGCAGCCCGGTAGCGGGAGTGGTATTCTTC,CASSPVAGVVFF
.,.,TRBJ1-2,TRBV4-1,TGCGCCAGCAGCCAAGATTTCGGTTATAGAGTGGAAGGCTACACCTTC,CASSQDFGYRVEGYTF
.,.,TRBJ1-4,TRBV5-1,TGCGCCAGCAGCTTGGTACGTAGTATTAGGGTCCCAACTAATGAAAAACTGTTTTTT,CASSLVRSIRVPTNEKLFF
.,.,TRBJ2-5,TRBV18,TGTGCCAGCTCACAAAGGGGCAGGGAGGAGACCCAGTACTTC,CASSQRGREETQYF
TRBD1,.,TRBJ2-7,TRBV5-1,TGCGCCAGCAGCTTGGGGCAGGGGGCCTACGAGCAGTACTTC,CASSLGQGAYEQYF
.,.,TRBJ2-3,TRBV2,TGTGCCAGCAGTCCCTGGGACGCAGATACGCAGTATTTT,CASSPWDADTQYF
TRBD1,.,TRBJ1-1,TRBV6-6,TGTGCCAGCAGTTACGGGACAGGGCGTCGCACTGAAGCTTTCTTT,CASSYGTGRRTEAFF
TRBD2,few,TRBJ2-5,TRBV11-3,TGTGCCAGCAGCATAGCGGGAGGTGGGGAGACCCAGTACTTC,CASSIAGGGETQYF
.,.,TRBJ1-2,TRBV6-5,TGTGCCAGCACAATTAACGAAGGCTACACCTTC,CASTINEGYTF
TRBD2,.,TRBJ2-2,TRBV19,TGTGCCAGTACCCCGACTAGCGCCTACACCGGGGAGCTGTTTTTT,CASTPTSAYTGELFF
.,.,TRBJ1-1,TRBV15,TGTGCCACCAGCCTCCGGGGGCTGAACACTGAAGCTTTCTTT,CATSLRGLNTEAFF
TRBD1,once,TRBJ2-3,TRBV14,TGTGCCAGCAGCCAATTGGGTCAGGGGGCCACAGATACGCAGTATTTT,CASSQLGQGATDTQYF
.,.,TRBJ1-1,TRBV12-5,TGTGCTAGTGGTTTGGGACTTGAAGCTTTCTTT,CASGLGLEAFF
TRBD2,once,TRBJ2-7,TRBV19,TGTGCCAGTAGCCTGACTAGCGGGAGCTCCTACGAGCAGTACTTC,CASSLTSGSSYEQYF
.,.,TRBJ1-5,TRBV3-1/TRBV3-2,TGTGCCAGCAGCCAGGGGGGGGCGAATCAGCCCCAGCATTTT,CASSQGGANQPQHF